This TCR beta chain was obtained from a study of blood T cell repertoires in COVID-19. Study details: COVID-19 samples collected from the United States, Italy and Spain covered acute and convalescent phases.

The germline V gene encodes CDR1 MDHEN and CDR2 SYDVKM. Trimming took 7 bases from V and 0 from J; bases not matched to a gene: 5. This CDR3 has 15 residues. Per the authors' pipeline: Estimation of nucleated cell counts was performed using reference gene primer amplification. Only in-frame clones appear in the TCRdb table, and some are missing; sequencing was by immunoSEQ multiplex PCR. V and J calls and clone size are given by that table; D and trimming were obtained from the DNA. The sample records more than 95,000 clones, around 86% being singletons. The chain joins TRBV28 to TRBJ2-1; 8 bases are shared with TRBD2. Sequenced material: peripheral blood. This receptor was obtained from a middle-aged man with acute or convalescent COVID-19. CDR3 residues: CASTRSGSSYNEQFF. The CDR3 DNA is TGTGCCAGCACGAGGAGCGGGAGCTCCTACAATGAGCAGTTCTTC.